These 19 T cell receptor beta chains were all obtained from the same sample, sequenced in a study of blood T cell repertoires in COVID-19. Only in-frame clones appear in the TCRdb table, and some are missing; sequencing was by immunoSEQ multiplex PCR. The profile shows more than 300,000 clones, approximately 89% of them singletons. Sequenced material: peripheral blood. These receptors were collected from a woman aged 18-29 years who had recovered from COVID-19.

The J gene is TRBJ2-2, the V gene TRBV19, with TRBD2 identical over 9 bases. CDR1 is LNHDA, CDR2 SQIVND, per germline (reference sequence). The CDR3 has 17 amino acids. Trimming at V came to 3 bases and at J to 2 bases, leaving 7 bases not matched to a gene. CDR3 in DNA: TGTGCCAGTAGTATTTTGATAGCGGGAGTCAACACCGGGGAGCTGTTTTTT. Its translation: CASSILIAGVNTGELFF.

This chain connects TRBV10-3 to TRBJ2-5; TRBD1 matches 9 bases. CDR3 length: 14 amino acids. CDR1 and CDR2 from the germline V gene are ENHRY and SYGVKD. With 6 bases clipped from V and 5 bases from J, the junction kept 7 bases outside the gene matches. CDR3 sequence (DNA): TGTGCCATCAGCAGACAGGGGGGGGAGGAGACCCAGTACTTC. Amino acids: CAISRQGGEETQYF.

The rearrangement joins TRBV5-1 to TRBJ1-1; no firm D call. Germline values: CDR1 SGHRS, CDR2 YFSETQ. This CDR3 has 13 amino acids. V lost 6 bases, J lost 1 base, and 10 bases lay in between. The CDR3 coding sequence is TGCGCCAGCATGCGTGGGAGGAACACTGAAGCTTTCTTT. As protein: CASMRGRNTEAFF.

J is TRBJ1-4 and V is TRBV11-3; 9 bases agree with TRBD1. Germline values: CDR1 SGHNT, CDR2 YENEEA. The CDR3 is 15 amino acids. The V segment lost 3 bases and the J segment 7 bases; nucleotides outside the gene matches: 6. CDR3 nucleotides: TGTGCCAGCAGCTTGGGGACAGGGTTCGGTGAAAAACTGTTTTTT. Amino acid sequence: CASSLGTGFGEKLFF.

The J gene is TRBJ1-5, the V gene TRBV25-1; perhaps TRBD1 as D (5 bases). Per the germline V gene, CDR1 is MGHDK and CDR2 is SYGVNS. Trimming stripped 2 bases from V and 3 bases from J, with 8 bases between. This CDR3 is built from 14 residues. CDR3 region: CASSETGYNQPQHF. The CDR3 DNA reads TGTGCCAGCAGTGAAACAGGTTACAATCAGCCCCAGCATTTT.

J is TRBJ1-4 and V is TRBV5-5; no clear D. The germline V gene encodes CDR1 SGHKS and CDR2 YYEKEE (reference sequence). Trimming took off 0 bases at V and 8 bases at J, with 8 bases between the two ends. The CDR3 spans 13 residues. Here the CDR3 reads CASSLANGEKLFF. DNA of the CDR3: TGTGCCAGCAGCTTGGCAAACGGGGAAAAACTGTTTTTT.

V gene TRBV10-3 combines with J gene TRBJ2-3, with D possibly being TRBD2 (5 bases). Trimming shortened V by 3 bases and J by 2 bases, and 12 bases separated the two germline ends. Germline-derived CDR1 and CDR2 are ENHRY and SYGVKD. This CDR3 is built from 15 residues. The CDR3 bases are TGTGCCATCAGTGATGGACGGGATCCCACAGATACGCAGTATTTT. It yields the protein CAISDGRDPTDTQYF.

The chain links TRBV10-3 to TRBJ1-2; weak D call: TRBD1 (6 bases). The CDR3 totals 16 residues. V was trimmed by 0 bases and J by 6 bases, leaving 17 bases between them. Germline V CDR1 and CDR2: ENHRY, SYGVKD. CDR3 bases: TGTGCCATCAGTGAGTCTGTCGCAGGGGACCTTAATGGCTACACCTTC. This encodes CAISESVAGDLNGYTF.

The gene calls are TRBV7-6 and TRBJ2-5; no reliable D call. V lost 4 bases and J lost 5, with 11 bases in between. Looked up from germline, CDR1 is SGHVS and CDR2 is FNYEAQ. The CDR3 has 13 amino acids. Here the CDR3 DNA reads TGTGCCAGCAGCTCTGTTTTAGTGGAGACCCAGTACTTC. It encodes CASSSVLVETQYF.

The CDR3 is CASSKGQRGRRDSNQPQHF. The CDR3 DNA is TGTGCCAGCAGCAAGGGTCAAAGGGGGCGGAGGGATAGCAATCAGCCCCAGCATTTT. J is TRBJ1-5 and V is TRBV21-1; the table's D call of TRBD1 was not tested on the DNA. TRBV21-1 is described as a pseudogene. CDR3 length: 19 residues.

This chain links TRBV9 with TRBJ2-1, with 7 positions matching TRBD1. The CDR3 is 15 amino acids. The ends lost 0 bases at V and 5 bases at J; junction bases unmatched: 5. Germline loops: CDR1 SGDLS, CDR2 YYNGEE. In DNA, the CDR3 is TGTGCCAGCAGCGTAGTAGACAGGGTAAACAATGAGCAGTTCTTC. As protein: CASSVVDRVNNEQFF.

The rearrangement links TRBV5-1 to TRBJ2-3, with 7 bases fitting TRBD2. The germline gives CDR1 SGHRS, CDR2 YFSETQ. J lost 6 bases, V lost 4 bases, and 14 bases had no gene match. This CDR3 contains 16 residues. CDR3 coding DNA: TGCGCCAGCAGCCCTCGGGGCAGCGCGCGGGGGGATACGCAGTATTTT. It encodes CASSPRGSARGDTQYF.

The chain combines TRBV9 with TRBJ2-1; D gene unclear. Per germline, CDR1 SGDLS and CDR2 YYNGEE. V lost 0 bases and J 1 base, leaving 8 bases between the germline ends. The CDR3 spans 15 residues. The CDR3 sequence: CASSVAQVSYNEQFF. The CDR3 nucleotides read TGTGCCAGCAGCGTAGCGCAGGTTTCCTACAATGAGCAGTTCTTC.

The chain recombines TRBV6-2 or TRBV6-3 with TRBJ2-5; D may be TRBD1 (5 bases). This CDR3 spans 13 amino acids. From germline, CDR1 is MNHEY and CDR2 SVGEGT. Trimming pared 4 bases from V and 2 bases from J, leaving 8 bases between. The CDR3 loop is CASSLGQQETQYF. In DNA, the CDR3 is TGTGCCAGCAGTTTGGGGCAGCAAGAGACCCAGTACTTC.

The chain uses TRBV11-2 and TRBJ1-1; D is unresolved. CDR3 size: 14 residues. The V and J ends lost 2 bases and 4 bases respectively, with 11 bases between them. In germline, CDR1 is SGHAT, CDR2 FQNNGV. CDR3 protein: CASSLYQAGTEAFF. DNA for the CDR3: TGTGCCAGCAGCTTATATCAGGCGGGCACTGAAGCTTTCTTT. Filled out from reference TRBV11-2 and TRBJ1-1, the complete variable domain reads EAGVAQSPRYKIIEKRQSVAFWCNPISGHATLYWYQQILGQGPKLLIQFQNNGVVDDSQLPKDRFSAERLKGVDSTLKIQPAKLEDSAVYLCASSLYQAGTEAFFGQGTRLTVV.

This rearrangement joins TRBV28 to TRBJ1-4; D remains unclear. This CDR3 contains 14 residues. Germline CDR1 reads MDHEN; CDR2 reads SYDVKM. V was clipped by 2 bases and J by 8 bases, with 12 bases between them. CDR3 in DNA: TGTGCCAGCAGTTTAATGGCAGGCCCCGAAAAACTGTTTTTT. Amino acid sequence: CASSLMAGPEKLFF.

The chain carries TRBV6-5 and TRBJ1-1, with D uncertain. The CDR3 extends over 14 amino acids. Germline V gene data show CDR1 as MNHEY and CDR2 as SVGAGI. Trimming took 7 bases from V and 4 from J, leaving 16 bases between them. CDR3 sequence reads: CASNPTPPGTEAFF. The CDR3 DNA is TGTGCCAGCAACCCCACTCCTCCGGGCACTGAAGCTTTCTTT.

This rearrangement joins TRBV4-3 to TRBJ2-3; 10 nucleotides match TRBD2. CDR3 length: 18 residues. V lost 1 base and J lost 0; bases outside the gene matches: 7. Germline loops: CDR1 LGHNA, CDR2 YSLEER. The CDR3 bases are TGCGCCAGCAGCCAAGGCTCCCTAGCGGGAGCCAGCACAGATACGCAGTATTTT. Translated, it gives CASSQGSLAGASTDTQYF.

The chain carries TRBV9 and TRBJ1-1; possibly TRBD1 for D (5 bases). CDR1 SGDLS and CDR2 YYNGEE come from the germline V gene. Trimming left V 0 bases short and J 3 bases short, with 12 bases between. This CDR3 has 15 amino acids. CDR3 protein: CASSVVGRVDTEAFF. CDR3 bases: TGTGCCAGCAGCGTAGTGGGCAGGGTGGACACTGAAGCTTTCTTT.